Below are 15 T cell receptor beta chains sequenced from a single sample in a study of cytomegalovirus exposure and HLA in healthy donors (dated by TCRdb to about 2017). Libraries came from the immunoSEQ multiplex PCR assay. The multiplex PCR relied on a mix of 60 forward primers for TCR Vbeta segments and 13 reverse primers for TCR Jbeta segments. The table was pulled from immuneACCESS by TCRdb, which kept in-frame rearrangements only. Such tables lose some clones; where checked, under half of the loss comes from unresolved V genes, and the rest has no known cause. The table for this sample lists tens of thousands of clones; 55% to 65% of them were counted only once. Around 2% of the sample comes from the top ten. The specimen sequenced was PBMCs. The origin of the receptors is a human donor in good health.

This clone has just a few counts. This sequence joins TRBV5-1 and TRBJ2-3; 7 nucleotides agree with TRBD1. This CDR3 region has 14 residues. V was clipped by 5 bases and J by 2 bases; unmatched bases: 5. CDR1 and CDR2 (germline): SGHRS, YFSETQ. The DNA for the CDR3 is TGCGCCAGCAGAGAGGGGGCAACCACAGATACGCAGTATTTT. This encodes CASREGATTDTQYF.

This clone was observed a handful of times. The chain employs TRBV6-5 and TRBJ2-7; TRBD2 matches 9 bases. Germline values: CDR1 MNHEY, CDR2 SVGAGI. The CDR3 is 12 residues long. Losses at the gene ends were 5 bases for V and 5 bases for J; bases not matched to a gene: 1. CDR3 sequence (DNA): TGTGCCAGCAGTCTAGCGGGGAACGAGCAGTACTTC. Translated: CASSLAGNEQYF.

V and J are TRBV18 and TRBJ1-6; no clear D. The V gene's germline CDR1 is KGHSH and CDR2 LQKENI. The CDR3 contains 15 residues. Trimming took off 1 base at V and 7 bases at J, with 11 bases between the two ends. CDR3 sequence reads: CASSPREVTNSPLHF. The CDR3, as DNA: TGTGCCAGCTCACCACGGGAGGTTACCAATTCACCCCTCCACTTT.

V is TRBV7-2 and J is TRBJ1-4; D gene unclear. The germline V gene has CDR1 SGHTA and CDR2 FQGNSA. The CDR3 sequence is 14 residues long. V shed 2 bases and J shed 7 bases, with 11 bases lying between them. The CDR3 coding sequence is TGTGCCAGCAGCTTAATTTATTCCGGTGAAAAACTGTTTTTT. This codes for CASSLIYSGEKLFF.

The DNA for the CDR3 is TGTGCCAGCAGCTTAGCGGGGGGCTACGAGCAGTACTTC. Encoded protein: CASSLAGGYEQYF. This chain uses TRBV7-8 with TRBJ2-7; D may be TRBD2 (6 bases). V was shortened by 0 bases and J by 3 bases, with 6 bases between the two germline ends. Germline CDR1 and CDR2: SGHVS and FQNEAQ. CDR3 length equals 13 residues.

The chain joins TRBV29-1 to TRBJ2-2; TRBD2 is a possible D gene (6 bases). Per germline, CDR1 SQVTM and CDR2 ANQGSEA. The CDR3 runs 14 residues. V shed 3 bases and J shed 2 bases, with 10 bases lying between them. The CDR3 sequence is CSVDGRGNTGELFF. The CDR3 nucleotides are TGCAGCGTTGATGGGCGGGGTAACACCGGGGAGCTGTTTTTT.

With regard to this clone: The junction differs from germline at one of its ends, possibly a read error. The chain uses TRBV7-7 and TRBJ1-5; unclear D gene. CDR1 is SSHAT, CDR2 FNYEAQ, per germline (reference sequence). This CDR3 has 18 residues. In DNA, the CDR3 is TGTGCTAGCAGCTTTACGGGTCCTTCCCATAATAGCAATCAGCCCCAGCATTTT. It translates to CASSFTGPSHNSNQPQHF.

This sequence joins TRBV18 and TRBJ2-7, with 7 nucleotides matching TRBD2. The length of the CDR3 is 14 residues. Germline V gene data show CDR1 as KGHSH and CDR2 as LQKENI. V was clipped by 4 bases and J by 6 bases; unmatched bases: 9. In DNA, the CDR3 is TGTGCCAGCTCACTAAGCCCAGGCGGGGGCGAGCAGTACTTC. This codes for CASSLSPGGGEQYF.

This clone was found a few times. This sequence joins TRBV29-1 and TRBJ2-1; weak D call: TRBD2 (5 bases). Germline values: CDR1 SQVTM, CDR2 ANQGSEA. CDR3 length: 12 amino acids. CDR3 nucleotide sequence: TGCAGTTGGACTGGCTCCTACAATGAGCAGTTCTTC. Amino acid sequence: CSWTGSYNEQFF.

The rearrangement uses TRBV5-1 and TRBJ2-7; D remains unclear. Germline V lookup: CDR1 SGHRS, CDR2 YFSETQ. Trimming pared 0 bases from V and 0 bases from J, leaving 7 bases between. This CDR3 has 14 amino acids. The CDR3, as DNA: TGCGCCAGCAGCTTGGAACAAAACTCCTACGAGCAGTACTTC. Its translation: CASSLEQNSYEQYF.

This clone was recorded a few times. This chain uses TRBV9 with TRBJ2-1, with D tentatively TRBD2 (7 bases). Germline CDR1 reads SGDLS; CDR2 reads YYNGEE. Trimming removed 2 bases from V and 7 bases from J, with 16 bases in between. This CDR3 has 15 residues. CDR3 DNA sequence: TGTGCCAGCAGCGTTCTCCGGGGGGCAAGGAATGAGCAGTTCTTC. It is translated as CASSVLRGARNEQFF.

The chain uses TRBV2 and TRBJ2-1; 10 positions match TRBD2. From germline, CDR1 is SNHLY and CDR2 FYNNEI. The CDR3 loop spans 15 amino acids. Unmatched junction bases numbered 7, after V lost 6 bases and J lost 5 bases. The DNA of the CDR3 is TGTGCCAGCAGGGATAGCGGGGGGCGAAACAATGAGCAGTTCTTC. It codes for CASRDSGGRNNEQFF.

A single count supports this clone. The chain combines TRBV7-3 with TRBJ2-7; 8 nucleotides match TRBD2. Germline lookup yields CDR1 SGHTA and CDR2 FQGTGA. The CDR3 contains 14 residues. V was clipped by 6 bases and J by 0 bases; unmatched bases: 4. CDR3 coding DNA: TGTGCCAGCAGTTCCCGGGGGGGCTCCTACGAGCAGTACTTC. Translated, it gives CASSSRGGSYEQYF.

The rearrangement joins TRBV21-1 to TRBJ2-7; TRBD1 reflects the table's D call only, with no check against the DNA. TRBV21-1 is shown as a pseudogene. The CDR3 covers 17 residues. The CDR3 protein is CATEPPPRDIRLHEQYF. The CDR3 DNA reads TGTGCCACCGAACCCCCCCCACGGGACATAAGGCTACACGAGCAGTACTTC.

The rearrangement uses TRBV29-1 and TRBJ1-2; 7 nucleotides line up with TRBD1. The ends lost 5 bases at V and 3 bases at J; junction bases unmatched: 9. Germline V gives CDR1 SQVTM, CDR2 ANQGSEA. The CDR3 length is 14 residues. The CDR3 sequence is CSVYGTVADYGYTF. As DNA, the CDR3 is TGCAGCGTTTACGGGACAGTCGCCGACTATGGCTACACCTTC. Variable domain in full (rest from reference TRBV29-1 and TRBJ1-2): SAVISQKPSRDICQRGTSLTIQCQVDSQVTMMFWYRQQPGQSLTLIATANQGSEATYESGFVIDKFPISRPNLTFSTLTVSNMSPEDSSIYLCSVYGTVADYGYTFGSGTRLTVV.